A single sample is the source of the 17 T cell receptor beta chains below, sequenced in a study of OX40 agonist ivuxolimab in advanced cancers. TCRdb's copy holds only in-frame clones and misses some; the assay was immunoSEQ multiplex PCR. The table lists some 60,000 clones, approximately 89% of them singletons. Sequenced material: CD4+ or CD8+ T cells sorted from blood, taken in a trial of the OX40 agonist ivuxolimab. Source of these receptors: an adult with an advanced solid tumor such as melanoma, head and neck, liver or kidney cancer.

This rearrangement joins TRBV4-1 to TRBJ2-3; the match to TRBD2 covers 8 bases. The CDR3 contains 17 residues. V shed 0 bases, J shed 4 bases, and the junction held 9 bases outside the gene matches. Germline CDR1 MGHRA, CDR2 YSYEKL. The CDR3, as DNA: TGCGCCAGCAGCCAAGAGGGGATAGCGGGGCCTGCAGATACGCAGTATTTT. It specifies CASSQEGIAGPADTQYF.

This chain links TRBV10-2 with TRBJ2-5; 9 bases are a match to TRBD1. The J segment lost 12 bases and the V segment lost 3 bases, leaving 5 bases of the junction unmatched. Germline CDR1 and CDR2: WSHSY and SAAADI. This CDR3 contains 12 residues. The CDR3: CASSEQGDREYF. Here the CDR3 DNA reads TGCGCCAGCAGTGAACAAGGGGACAGGGAGTACTTC.

The rearrangement links TRBV7-8 to TRBJ1-2; 8 bases align to TRBD1. There are 14 residues in the CDR3. Germline V gene data show CDR1 as SGHVS and CDR2 as FQNEAQ. V dropped 5 bases and J dropped 5; count of bases not matched to a gene: 7. This CDR3 reads CASSTAGGKYGYTF. The CDR3 region has the DNA TGTGCCAGCAGCACCGCAGGGGGCAAATATGGCTACACCTTC.

CDR3 residues: CASSVVGTSAVPQYF. CDR3 DNA sequence: TGTGCCAGCAGCGTAGTGGGGACTAGCGCGGTACCGCAGTATTTT. The V and J genes are TRBV9 and TRBJ2-3, with 10 positions matching TRBD2. After removal of 0 bases from V and 10 bases from J, the junction contained 8 bases not matched to a gene. Germline values: CDR1 SGDLS, CDR2 YYNGEE. The CDR3 spans 15 residues.

A word on this clone: Germline and junction disagree at one end, which may indicate a read error. V and J are TRBV28 and TRBJ2-3; D ambiguous. This CDR3 has 17 amino acids. CDR1 is MDHEN and CDR2 is SYDVKM in the germline V gene. The CDR3 coding sequence is TGTGCCAGTAGTTTCCCCGGGTCGAAAGGCCGCACAGATACGCAGTATTTT. As protein: CASSFPGSKGRTDTQYF.

V gene TRBV9 combines with J gene TRBJ1-2; 7 nucleotides line up with TRBD1. CDR1 SGDLS and CDR2 YYNGEE come from the germline V gene. This CDR3 comprises 13 residues. The trim removed 0 bases at V and 7 bases at J, leaving 3 bases unmatched. The DNA of the CDR3 is TGTGCCAGCAGCGTAGGAACAGGGGCTGGCTACACCTTC. Its translation: CASSVGTGAGYTF.

The rearrangement uses TRBV5-1 and TRBJ1-1, with D unresolved. Germline assignment: CDR1 SGHRS and CDR2 YFSETQ. The CDR3 is 15 residues long. Deletions cut 0 bases from V and 0 bases from J, with 9 bases between. As DNA, the CDR3 is TGCGCCAGCAGCTTGGATACGGCTATGAACACTGAAGCTTTCTTT. This translates into CASSLDTAMNTEAFF.

The chain combines TRBV7-6 with TRBJ2-3, with D unclear. Germline loops: CDR1 SGHVS, CDR2 FNYEAQ. Trimming left V 3 bases short and J 3 bases short, with 10 bases between. The CDR3 loop spans 14 amino acids. The CDR3 nucleotides are TGTGCCAGCAGCTTGCCGACATCAACAGATACGCAGTATTTT. Translated, it gives CASSLPTSTDTQYF.

The chain is built from TRBV7-3 and TRBJ1-1; D uncertain. Germline CDR1 and CDR2: SGHTA and FQGTGA. This CDR3 is 15 amino acids long. The germline V and J ends were trimmed by 0 bases and 10 bases, with 18 bases remaining between them. In DNA, the CDR3 is TGTGCCAGCAGCTTAACGGGCCAAAGTTATGATGGAGCTTTCTTT. Translated: CASSLTGQSYDGAFF.

The chain carries TRBV6-5 and TRBJ2-7; possibly TRBD2 for D (5 bases). The V end lost 5 bases, the J end lost 1 base, and 12 bases lay between the germline ends. Germline loops: CDR1 MNHEY, CDR2 SVGAGI. This CDR3 spans 14 amino acids. CDR3 region: CASSTFGGSYEQYF. The CDR3 coding sequence is TGTGCCAGCAGTACCTTCGGCGGGTCCTACGAGCAGTACTTC.

The V and J genes are TRBV7-6 and TRBJ1-1; D not certain. Germline CDR1 SGHVS, CDR2 FNYEAQ. The ends were cut back, 0 bases at V and 3 bases at J, with 8 bases in the middle. The CDR3 is 14 amino acids. Here the CDR3 DNA reads TGTGCCAGCAGCTTAGCGCCGGAAGACACTGAAGCTTTCTTT. As protein: CASSLAPEDTEAFF.

This chain joins TRBV4-1 and TRBJ1-4; the D is unclear. The V gene lost 3 bases and the J gene lost 7 bases, with 12 bases spanning the gap. CDR1 is MGHRA and CDR2 is YSYEKL in the germline V gene. This CDR3 comprises 14 residues. This CDR3 reads CASSQDDTSEKLFF. The CDR3 DNA is TGCGCCAGCAGCCAGGACGACACTTCTGAAAAACTGTTTTTT.

The table lists this clone with a few counts. J is TRBJ1-6 and V is TRBV4-1; D gene uncertain. Germline CDR1 MGHRA, CDR2 YSYEKL. With 0 bases removed from V and 4 bases from J, the gap between germline ends came to 7 bases. This CDR3 contains 15 residues. The CDR3 here is CASSQDLGYNSPLHF. As DNA, the CDR3 is TGCGCCAGCAGCCAAGACCTAGGGTATAATTCACCCCTCCACTTT.

In its sample, this clone was seen once. This chain connects TRBV2 to TRBJ1-3; no clear D gene. Trimming removed 7 bases from V and 0 bases from J, with 10 bases in between. In germline, CDR1 is SNHLY, CDR2 FYNNEI. CDR3 length: 14 residues. The CDR3 DNA reads as TGTGCCAGCATCTCTGGGAACTCTGGAAACACCATATATTTT. This sequence encodes CASISGNSGNTIYF.

The rearrangement joins TRBV7-9 to TRBJ1-4; 7 nucleotides agree with TRBD1. CDR1 and CDR2 from the germline V gene are SEHNR and FQNEAQ (reference sequence). Losses at the gene ends were 1 base for V and 10 bases for J; bases not matched to a gene: 3. The CDR3 runs to 13 residues. The CDR3 is CASSLGQGRKLFF. The CDR3 DNA sequence: TGTGCCAGCAGCTTAGGACAGGGACGAAAACTGTTTTTT. Based on the CDR3 plus reference TRBV7-9 and TRBJ1-4, the full variable domain is DTGVSQNPRHKITKRGQNVTFRCDPISEHNRLYWYRQTLGQGPEFLTYFQNEAQLEKSRLLSDRFSAERPKGSFSTLEIQRTEQGDSAMYLCASSLGQGRKLFFGSGTQLSVL.

The chain couples TRBV27 to TRBJ1-5; no reliable D call. This CDR3 is built from 14 residues. Germline loops: CDR1 MNHEY, CDR2 SMNVEV (reference sequence). Trimming removed 3 bases from V and 1 base from J, with 7 bases in between. CDR3 loop: CASSLASSNQPQHF. The DNA of the CDR3 is TGTGCCAGCAGTTTGGCGTCGAGCAATCAGCCCCAGCATTTT.

The V call is TRBV4-1, the J call TRBJ2-2, with D maybe TRBD1 (6 bases). The CDR3 is 14 amino acids. From germline, CDR1 is MGHRA and CDR2 YSYEKL. The V gene lost 5 bases and the J gene lost 2 bases, with 9 bases spanning the gap. The CDR3 region is CASSGGVNTGELFF. The CDR3 coding sequence is TGCGCCAGCAGCGGGGGCGTCAACACCGGGGAGCTGTTTTTT.